The 10 T cell receptor beta chains below were found in one sample sequenced in a study of T cell responses to AZD1222 COVID-19 vaccine. Using immunoSEQ multiplex PCR, the repertoire was profiled, and TCRdb retains in-frame clones only, with some absent. The sample holds fewer than 130,000 clones, approximately 90% seen once. The sequencing here drew on peripheral blood, taken 28 days after the second AZD1222 dose. The receptor source for this set is an adult who received the AZD1222 COVID-19 vaccine.

The gene calls are TRBV15 and TRBJ1-6; a possible D gene is TRBD1 (6 bases). The germline CDR1 and CDR2 sequences are LNHNV and YYDKDF (reference sequence). CDR3 length: 13 amino acids. The V end was cut by 5 bases, the J end by 9 bases, with 11 bases between. The CDR3 DNA reads as TGTGCCACCAGCCTACAGGGCCTTTCACCCCTCCACTTT. It codes for CATSLQGLSPLHF. Using reference TRBV15 and TRBJ1-6 for the parts outside the CDR3, the full variable domain is DAMVIQNPRYQVTQFGKPVTLSCSQTLNHNVMYWYQQKSSQAPKLLFHYYDKDFNNEADTPDNFQSRRPNTSFCFLDIRSPGLGDTAMYLCATSLQGLSPLHFGNGTRLTVT.

The chain links TRBV11-2 to TRBJ1-1, with D possibly TRBD1 on 6 matching bases. Germline values: CDR1 SGHAT, CDR2 FQNNGV. The CDR3 extends over 15 amino acids. V was trimmed by 7 bases and J by 1 base, leaving 16 bases between them. The CDR3 DNA follows: TGTGCCAGCACCCCGACAGGAATTGAGAACACTGAAGCTTTCTTT. Its translation is CASTPTGIENTEAFF.

CDR3 sequence (DNA): TGTGCCAGCGACTCAGAAATGAACACTGAAGCTTTCTTT. This sequence encodes CASDSEMNTEAFF. This sequence joins TRBV6-5 and TRBJ1-1; D is unclear. Germline V lookup: CDR1 MNHEY, CDR2 SVGAGI. V lost 8 bases and J lost 0, with 10 bases in between. The CDR3 consists of 13 residues.

The chain has TRBV18 and TRBJ2-7; TRBD1 aligns across 11 bases. CDR1 KGHSH and CDR2 LQKENI come from the germline V gene. This CDR3 is 16 amino acids long. Trimming took 0 bases from V and 2 from J; bases not matched to a gene: 3. The CDR3 here is CASSPPGQGVAYEQYF. DNA of the CDR3: TGTGCCAGCTCACCACCGGGACAGGGGGTGGCCTACGAGCAGTACTTC.

The CDR3 region is CATTDRLTNEKLFF. DNA of the CDR3: TGTGCCACTACCGACCGACTAACTAATGAAAAACTGTTTTTT. V is TRBV19 and J is TRBJ1-4; the D is unclear. Trimming pared 10 bases from V and 1 base from J, leaving 13 bases between. This CDR3 comprises 14 residues. Per the germline V gene, CDR1 is LNHDA and CDR2 is SQIVND (reference sequence).

The chain is built from TRBV5-1 and TRBJ2-3; 9 nucleotides line up with TRBD1. Germline loops: CDR1 SGHRS, CDR2 YFSETQ. The CDR3 loop spans 15 amino acids. The ends lost 4 bases at V and 1 base at J; junction bases unmatched: 4. The CDR3 sequence is CASSPRTGGTDTQYF. CDR3 in DNA: TGCGCCAGCAGCCCCCGGACAGGGGGCACAGATACGCAGTATTTT.

The chain uses TRBV11-1 and TRBJ2-5; D ambiguous. This CDR3 comprises 14 residues. Germline V gene data show CDR1 as SGHAT and CDR2 as FQDESV (reference sequence). V was clipped by 5 bases and J by 5 bases, with 15 bases between them. CDR3 region: CASSHTTFGETQYF. The CDR3 DNA sequence: TGTGCCAGCAGCCATACTACATTTGGGGAGACCCAGTACTTC.

The gene calls are TRBV19 and TRBJ1-5, with 11 bases fitting TRBD1. The V gene's germline CDR1 is LNHDA and CDR2 SQIVND (reference sequence). Trimming took 10 bases from V and 6 from J; bases not matched to a gene: 8. The CDR3 length is 14 residues. The DNA of the CDR3 is TGTGCCACCTCGGGACAGGGGGACAGTCAGCCCCAGCATTTT. As protein: CATSGQGDSQPQHF.

The genes are TRBV7-9 and TRBJ2-1; D remains ambiguous. Deletions cut 0 bases from V and 4 bases from J, with 7 bases between. This CDR3 spans 14 amino acids. Germline CDR1 reads SEHNR; CDR2 reads FQNEAQ (reference sequence). The CDR3: CASSLAFEYNEQFF. The CDR3, as DNA: TGTGCCAGCAGCTTAGCGTTTGAGTACAATGAGCAGTTCTTC. Full variable domain (rest looked up from reference TRBV7-9 and TRBJ2-1): DTGVSQNPRHKITKRGQNVTFRCDPISEHNRLYWYRQTLGQGPEFLTYFQNEAQLEKSRLLSDRFSAERPKGSFSTLEIQRTEQGDSAMYLCASSLAFEYNEQFFGPGTRLTVL.

The rearrangement links TRBV5-1 to TRBJ1-6, with TRBD1 matching over 7 bases. This CDR3 has 15 residues. J was trimmed by 9 bases and V by 3 bases; bases with no gene match: 9. CDR1 SGHRS and CDR2 YFSETQ come from the germline V gene. CDR3 sequence reads: CASSSGQELVSPLHF. CDR3 sequence (DNA): TGCGCCAGCAGCTCAGGACAGGAGCTGGTTTCACCCCTCCACTTT. Using reference TRBV5-1 and TRBJ1-6 for the parts outside the CDR3, the full variable domain is KAGVTQTPRYLIKTRGQQVTLSCSPISGHRSVSWYQQTPGQGLQFLFEYFSETQRNKGNFPGRFSGRQFSNSRSEMNVSTLELGDSALYLCASSSGQELVSPLHFGNGTRLTVT.